The 15 T cell receptor beta chains presented below share a single source sample, sequenced in a study of T-cell reconstitution after alpha-beta-depleted transplantation in children. Construction of the TCRbeta library involved unique molecular identifiers. TCRdb reanalysed the PCR reads using MiXCR and keeps one entry per CDR3 protein. The sample holds some 490,000 distinct CDR3 sequences, around 13% seen once. Sequencing used PBMCs from the stem cell graft donor, obtained from the stem cell graft. The receptors derive from a human donor who donated a stem cell graft to a child with combined immunodeficiency.

This clonotype was seen only a few times. This chain uses TRBV9 with TRBJ1-4; tentatively, D is TRBD1 (5 bases). Germline V CDR1 and CDR2: SGDLS, YYNGEE. Trimming pared 3 bases from V and 8 bases from J, leaving 14 bases between. CDR3 length: 14 residues. CDR3 bases: TGTGCCAGCAGCGGACTGGACAAAAGGGAAAAACTGTTTTTT. As protein: CASSGLDKREKLFF.

There are a few counts of this clonotype. The rearrangement links TRBV27 to TRBJ1-2; D is unclear. V gave up 4 bases and J gave up 2 bases, with 14 bases separating them. Germline V gene sequence: CDR1 MNHEY, CDR2 SMNVEV (reference sequence). The CDR3 consists of 15 residues. The CDR3 reads CASSSKGISNYGYTF. The CDR3 nucleotides are TGTGCCAGCAGTTCAAAGGGAATTTCCAACTATGGCTACACCTTC.

In this sample, this clonotype turned up many times. The chain is built from TRBV5-6 and TRBJ2-7; D remains unclear. Trimming stripped 1 base from V and 6 bases from J, with 8 bases between. Germline CDR1 and CDR2: SGHDT and YYEEEE. This CDR3 contains 12 residues. CDR3 region: CASSLWKLEQYF. In DNA form, the CDR3 reads TGTGCCAGCAGCTTGTGGAAGCTCGAGCAGTACTTC.

Regarding this clonotype: A much larger clone lies one base from this, so it may be a read error. The CDR3 protein is CSVEVRRLKNTEAFF. CDR3 DNA sequence: TGCAGCGTTGAAGTGAGAAGACTGAAGAACACTGAAGCTTTCTTT. The V gene is TRBV29-1, the J gene TRBJ1-1; D gene ambiguous. The germline CDR1 and CDR2 sequences are SQVTM and ANQGSEA. V was pared by 1 base and J by 1 base, with 13 bases between. The CDR3 sequence is 15 residues long. The full variable domain, rest sourced from reference TRBV29-1 and TRBJ1-1, is SAVISQKPSRDICQRGTSLTIQCQVDSQVTMMFWYRQQPGQSLTLIATANQGSEATYESGFVIDKFPISRPNLTFSTLTVSNMSPEDSSIYLCSVEVRRLKNTEAFFGQGTRLTVV.

This clonotype came up many times. The chain has TRBV7-3 and TRBJ2-3; D may match TRBD1 or TRBD2 (5 bases each). The CDR3 length is 14 residues. Germline V gene lookup returns CDR1 SGHTA and CDR2 FQGTGA. V gave up 2 bases and J gave up 5 bases, with 11 bases separating them. CDR3 sequence (DNA): TGTGCCAGCAGCTTAGGGACCCCAGGAGATACGCAGTATTTT. It specifies CASSLGTPGDTQYF.

The chain is built from TRBV5-1 and TRBJ2-7; D remains unclear. The CDR3 has 13 residues. The germline V and J ends were trimmed by 0 bases and 5 bases, with 9 bases remaining between them. CDR1 and CDR2 (germline): SGHRS, YFSETQ. CDR3 DNA: TGCGCCAGCAGCTTGGGTCCCTGGGACGAGCAGTACTTC. This encodes CASSLGPWDEQYF.

The V gene is TRBV7-2, the J gene TRBJ2-3; D ambiguous. In germline, CDR1 is SGHTA, CDR2 FQGNSA. This CDR3 is 13 amino acids long. Trimming removed 1 base from V and 12 bases from J, with 14 bases in between. The CDR3 sequence: CASSLDRVGHQYF. The CDR3 DNA reads TGTGCCAGCAGCTTAGATCGGGTGGGCCACCAGTATTTT.

This clonotype has only a few counts. The chain uses TRBV12-2 and TRBJ1-1; the table calls TRBD1, which could not be checked here. TRBV12-2 is labeled a pseudogene. This CDR3 has 14 amino acids. CDR3 amino acids: CASRLGGRNTEAFF. Written as DNA, the CDR3 is TGTGCAAGTCGCTTAGGGGGGCGGAACACTGAAGCTTTCTTT.

This clonotype was seen a few times. The chain couples TRBV21-1 to TRBJ2-4. TRBV21-1 is a recognized pseudogene. This CDR3 spans 15 amino acids. CDR3 amino acids: CASRHRGLGKNIQYF. The CDR3 nucleotides read TGTGCCAGCAGGCACAGGGGTTTAGGCAAAAACATTCAGTACTTC.

This clonotype has a count of ten or more. The V call is TRBV29-1, the J call TRBJ2-1, with 7 bases identical to TRBD1. The germline V gene has CDR1 SQVTM and CDR2 ANQGSEA. The trim removed 4 bases at V and 4 bases at J, leaving 4 bases unmatched. The CDR3 is 13 residues long. This CDR3 is CSVVGTVYNEQFF. The CDR3, as DNA: TGCAGCGTTGTCGGGACAGTTTACAATGAGCAGTTCTTC.

A few counts support this clonotype. This chain connects TRBV6-5 to TRBJ2-5; 10 nucleotides agree with TRBD1. CDR1 is MNHEY and CDR2 is SVGAGI in the germline V gene. CDR3 length: 15 amino acids. The junction had 7 bases not matched to a gene; V was cut back by 4 bases and J by 5 bases. The CDR3: CASSFGQGGRETQYF. The CDR3 coding sequence is TGTGCCAGCAGTTTTGGACAGGGGGGTCGGGAGACCCAGTACTTC.

This clonotype has just a few counts. The V and J genes are TRBV6-1 and TRBJ2-2, with a weak D call TRBD1 (6 bases). CDR1 and CDR2 (germline): MNHNS, SASEGT. V gave up 6 bases and J gave up 4 bases, with 12 bases separating them. CDR3 size: 14 residues. CDR3 coding DNA: TGTGCCAGCAGCCCGTTCAGGGGCACCGGGGAGCTGTTTTTT. It specifies CASSPFRGTGELFF.

Worth noting for this clonotype: A much larger clonotype is one base distant, so this may be a read error. V usage is TRBV12-3 or TRBV12-4 and J usage is TRBJ2-7, with D maybe TRBD2 (6 bases). The CDR3 loop spans 14 amino acids. CDR3 residues: CPSSPAGLTYEQYF. CDR3 bases: TGTCCCAGCAGCCCCGCGGGACTCACCTACGAGCAGTACTTC.

This clonotype was found many times. The rearrangement uses TRBV12-3 or TRBV12-4 and TRBJ2-7, with no clear D. The V end was cut by 0 bases, the J end by 5 bases, with 5 bases between. This CDR3 is built from 12 residues. CDR3 sequence (DNA): TGTGCCAGCAGTTTAGCGCTAGACGAGCAGTACTTC. Encoded protein: CASSLALDEQYF.

This clonotype was seen more than once but under ten times. This chain links TRBV4-3 with TRBJ1-3; weak D call: TRBD1 (6 bases). V was clipped by 2 bases and J by 2 bases, with 13 bases between them. Germline V gives CDR1 LGHNA, CDR2 YSLEER. The CDR3 covers 16 residues. CDR3 nucleotide sequence: TGCGCCAGCAGCCAAACCACACGGACAGCTGGAAACACCATATATTTT. Translated: CASSQTTRTAGNTIYF.